One and the same sample provided the 10 T cell receptor beta chains below, sequenced in a study of blood T cell repertoires in COVID-19. TCRdb's copy holds only in-frame clones and misses some; the assay was immunoSEQ multiplex PCR. The repertoire consists of about 73,000 clones, with 85% to 90% occurring once and the leading ten covering approximately 10%. Sequencing used peripheral blood. The receptors here all came from a man older than 75 with acute or convalescent COVID-19.

This sequence joins TRBV7-3 and TRBJ2-7, with D perhaps TRBD2 (5 bases). Germline CDR1 reads SGHTA; CDR2 reads FQGTGA. The CDR3 spans 13 residues. Between the trimmed V and J ends, which lost 5 bases and 3 bases, there was a span of 11 bases. In nucleotides, the CDR3 is TGTGCCAGCAGCCTTTCAAGCGGCTACGAGCAGTACTTC. Amino acid sequence: CASSLSSGYEQYF. The entire variable domain, with the rest obtained from reference TRBV7-3 and TRBJ2-7, is as follows: GAGVSQTPSNKVTEKGKYVELRCDPISGHTALYWYRQSLGQGPEFLIYFQGTGAADDSGLPNDRFFAVRPEGSVSTLKIQRTERGDSAVYLCASSLSSGYEQYFGPGTRLTVT.

The chain joins TRBV7-2 to TRBJ1-1, with TRBD1 identical over 9 bases. The germline V gene encodes CDR1 SGHTA and CDR2 FQGNSA. The CDR3 is 16 residues long. Germline trimming cut 1 base from V and 5 bases from J; bases unmatched to any gene: 8. The CDR3 DNA reads TGTGCCAGCAGCTTAGGCTTTGGACAGGGGATAACTGAAGCTTTCTTT. Amino acid sequence: CASSLGFGQGITEAFF.

J is TRBJ1-1 and V is TRBV9; 10 nucleotides align to TRBD1. Losses at the gene ends were 3 bases for V and 4 bases for J; bases not matched to a gene: 3. The CDR3 has 14 residues. Germline CDR1 is SGDLS and CDR2 is YYNGEE. The CDR3 bases are TGTGCCAGCAGCGGACAGGGGGCTAGCACTGAAGCTTTCTTT. Protein: CASSGQGASTEAFF.

The rearrangement uses TRBV7-7 and TRBJ2-3; 12 bases map to TRBD2. Germline lookup yields CDR1 SSHAT and CDR2 FNYEAQ (reference sequence). The CDR3 has 16 residues. The trim removed 5 bases at V and 4 bases at J, leaving 7 bases unmatched. The CDR3 region is CASSPGLAGSADTQYF. CDR3 sequence (DNA): TGTGCCAGCAGCCCCGGACTAGCGGGAAGTGCAGATACGCAGTATTTT.

This chain uses TRBV6-2 or TRBV6-3 with TRBJ1-2, with TRBD1 as a possible D gene (6 bases). The CDR3 is 15 residues long. Germline lookup yields CDR1 MNHEY and CDR2 SVGEGT. Trimming removed 0 bases at V and 2 bases at J, with 10 bases between. The CDR3 reads CASSYSGTPNYGYTF. For the CDR3, the DNA is TGTGCCAGCAGTTACTCGGGGACACCAAACTATGGCTACACCTTC.

The chain carries TRBV5-4 and TRBJ2-2; possibly TRBD1 for D (6 bases). V lost 1 base to trimming and J lost 7 bases, with 11 bases between them. Germline V gene sequence: CDR1 SGHNT, CDR2 YYREEE (reference sequence). There are 14 residues in the CDR3. For the CDR3, the DNA is TGTGCCAGCAGCTTGATGGGGGCTGGCGGGGAGCTGTTTTTT. This gives the protein CASSLMGAGGELFF.

The chain uses TRBV29-1 and TRBJ2-1, with 8 bases lining up with TRBD2. The CDR3 spans 15 residues. Looked up from germline, CDR1 is SQVTM and CDR2 is ANQGSEA. The junction had 14 bases not matched to a gene; V was cut back by 8 bases and J by 5 bases. This chain's CDR3 is CSTLRGASWNNEQFF. CDR3 bases: TGCAGCACCTTGCGGGGGGCTTCGTGGAACAATGAGCAGTTCTTC.

The chain combines TRBV4-1 with TRBJ2-5, with a possible D match to TRBD2 (5 bases). This CDR3 contains 13 residues. Between the trimmed V and J ends, which lost 1 base and 2 bases, there was a span of 5 bases. Germline V lookup: CDR1 MGHRA, CDR2 YSYEKL. CDR3 bases: TGCGCCAGCAGCCAAGGGAGGCAAGAGACCCAGTACTTC. Translation: CASSQGRQETQYF.

The rearrangement links TRBV13 to TRBJ2-3, with 8 bases matching TRBD2. The CDR3 loop spans 15 amino acids. From germline, CDR1 is PRHDT and CDR2 FYEKMQ (reference sequence). V trimming: 3 bases; J trimming: 0 bases; junction bases outside the gene matches: 2. The chain's CDR3 is CASSLVAGSTDTQYF. The CDR3 DNA reads TGTGCCAGCAGCTTGGTAGCGGGGAGCACAGATACGCAGTATTTT.

The rearrangement uses TRBV5-4 and TRBJ1-1; 9 bases fit TRBD1. Trimming took 4 bases from V and 1 from J; bases not matched to a gene: 5. This CDR3 is built from 15 residues. Germline lookup yields CDR1 SGHNT and CDR2 YYREEE (reference sequence). CDR3 protein: CASSPGGQGNTEAFF. CDR3 DNA: TGTGCCAGCAGCCCTGGGGGACAGGGGAACACTGAAGCTTTCTTT.